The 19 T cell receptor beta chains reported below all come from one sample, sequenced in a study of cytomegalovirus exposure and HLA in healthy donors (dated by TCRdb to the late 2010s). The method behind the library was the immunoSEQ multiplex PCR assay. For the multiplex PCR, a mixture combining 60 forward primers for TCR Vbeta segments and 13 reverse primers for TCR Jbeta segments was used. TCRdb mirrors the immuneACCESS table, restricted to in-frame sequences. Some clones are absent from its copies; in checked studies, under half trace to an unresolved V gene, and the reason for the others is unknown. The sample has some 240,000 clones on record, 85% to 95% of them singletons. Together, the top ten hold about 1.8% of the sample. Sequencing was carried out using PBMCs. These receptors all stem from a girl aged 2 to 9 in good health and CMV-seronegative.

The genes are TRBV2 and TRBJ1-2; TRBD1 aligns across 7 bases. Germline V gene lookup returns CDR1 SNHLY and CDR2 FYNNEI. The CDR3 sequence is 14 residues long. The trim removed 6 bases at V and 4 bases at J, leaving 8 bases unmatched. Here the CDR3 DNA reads TGTGCCAGCAGAGTGACAGGGACCCGCTATGGCTACACCTTC. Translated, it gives CASRVTGTRYGYTF.

The chain's CDR3 is CASSPERTANTGELFF. CDR3 sequence (DNA): TGTGCCAGCAGCCCGGAGCGGACGGCAAACACCGGGGAGCTGTTTTTT. The V call is TRBV5-6, the J call TRBJ2-2, with D maybe TRBD2 (5 bases). The length of the CDR3 is 16 residues. Germline values: CDR1 SGHDT, CDR2 YYEEEE. The V gene lost 4 bases and the J gene lost 2 bases, with 15 bases spanning the gap.

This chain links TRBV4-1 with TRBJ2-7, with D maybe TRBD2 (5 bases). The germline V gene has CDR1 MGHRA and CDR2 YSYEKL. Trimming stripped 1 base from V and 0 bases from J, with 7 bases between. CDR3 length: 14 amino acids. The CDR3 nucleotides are TGCGCCAGCAGCCAAGGGAGCGGCTCCTACGAGCAGTACTTC. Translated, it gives CASSQGSGSYEQYF.

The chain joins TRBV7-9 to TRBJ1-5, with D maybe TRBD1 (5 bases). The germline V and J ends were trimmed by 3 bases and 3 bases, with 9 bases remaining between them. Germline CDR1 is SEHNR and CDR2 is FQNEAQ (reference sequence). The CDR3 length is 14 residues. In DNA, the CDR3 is TGTGCCAGCAGCTTGGAGGGACCCAATCAGCCCCAGCATTTT. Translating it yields CASSLEGPNQPQHF.

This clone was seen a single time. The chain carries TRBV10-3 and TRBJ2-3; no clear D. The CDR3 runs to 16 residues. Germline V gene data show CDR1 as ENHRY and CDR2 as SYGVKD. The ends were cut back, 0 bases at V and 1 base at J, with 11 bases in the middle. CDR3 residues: CAISESRQVGTDTQYF. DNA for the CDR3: TGTGCCATCAGTGAGTCCCGCCAGGTGGGCACAGATACGCAGTATTTT.

The CDR3 region has the DNA TGTGCCAGCAGTGAATGGGGACAGGGGGCCTACGAGCAGTACTTC. It encodes CASSEWGQGAYEQYF. The chain has TRBV2 and TRBJ2-7, with TRBD1 identical over 11 bases. In germline, CDR1 is SNHLY, CDR2 FYNNEI. The CDR3 runs 15 residues. V lost 2 bases, J lost 2 bases, and 2 bases stayed unmatched.

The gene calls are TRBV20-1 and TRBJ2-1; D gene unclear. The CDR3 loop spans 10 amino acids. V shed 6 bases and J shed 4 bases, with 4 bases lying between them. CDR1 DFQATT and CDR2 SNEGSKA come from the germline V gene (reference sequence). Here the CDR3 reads CSAGYNEQFF. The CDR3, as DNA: TGCAGTGCCGGTTACAATGAGCAGTTCTTC.

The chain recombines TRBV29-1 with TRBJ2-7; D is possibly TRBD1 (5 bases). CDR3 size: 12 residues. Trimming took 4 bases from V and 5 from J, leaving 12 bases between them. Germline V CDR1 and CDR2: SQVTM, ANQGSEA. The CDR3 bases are TGCAGCGTTGGTGGGGCTCCCCACGAGCAGTACTTC. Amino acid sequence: CSVGGAPHEQYF.

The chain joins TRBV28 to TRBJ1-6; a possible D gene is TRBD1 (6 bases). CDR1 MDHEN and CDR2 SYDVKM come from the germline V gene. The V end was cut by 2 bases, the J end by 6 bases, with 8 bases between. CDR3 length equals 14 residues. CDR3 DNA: TGTGCCAGCAGTTTAGGACAGATTAATTCACCCCTCCACTTT. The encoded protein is CASSLGQINSPLHF.

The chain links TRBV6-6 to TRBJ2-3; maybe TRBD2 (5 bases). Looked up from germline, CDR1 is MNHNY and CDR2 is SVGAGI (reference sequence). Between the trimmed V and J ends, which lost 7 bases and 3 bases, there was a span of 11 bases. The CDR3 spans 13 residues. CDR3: CASIVPGTDTQYF. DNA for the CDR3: TGTGCCAGCATCGTCCCGGGGACAGATACGCAGTATTTT.

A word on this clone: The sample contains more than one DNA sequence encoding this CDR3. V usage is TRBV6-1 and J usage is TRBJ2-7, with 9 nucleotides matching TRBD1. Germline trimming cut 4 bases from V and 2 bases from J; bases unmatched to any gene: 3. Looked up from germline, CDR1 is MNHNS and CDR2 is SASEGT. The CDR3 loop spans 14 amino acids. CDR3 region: CASSGGQGTYEQYF. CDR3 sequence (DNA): TGTGCCAGCAGTGGGGGACAGGGAACCTACGAGCAGTACTTC.

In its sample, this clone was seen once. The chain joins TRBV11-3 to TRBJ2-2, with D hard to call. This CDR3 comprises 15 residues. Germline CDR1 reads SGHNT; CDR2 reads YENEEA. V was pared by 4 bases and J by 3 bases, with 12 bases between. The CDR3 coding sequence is TGTGCCAGCAGCTCCTACAGTGACGACACCGGGGAGCTGTTTTTT. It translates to CASSSYSDDTGELFF.

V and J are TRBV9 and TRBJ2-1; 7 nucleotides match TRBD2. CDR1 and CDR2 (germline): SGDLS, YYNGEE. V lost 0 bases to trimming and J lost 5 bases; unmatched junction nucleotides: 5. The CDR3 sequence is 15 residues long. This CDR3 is CASSVELARHNEQFF. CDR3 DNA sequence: TGTGCCAGCAGCGTAGAACTAGCGAGGCACAATGAGCAGTTCTTC.

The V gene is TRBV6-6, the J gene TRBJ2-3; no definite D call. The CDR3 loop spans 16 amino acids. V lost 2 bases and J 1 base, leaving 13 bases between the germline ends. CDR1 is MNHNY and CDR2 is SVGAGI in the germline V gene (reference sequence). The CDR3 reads CASSYKQKRGTDTQYF. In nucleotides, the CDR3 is TGTGCCAGCAGTTACAAGCAAAAACGAGGCACAGATACGCAGTATTTT.

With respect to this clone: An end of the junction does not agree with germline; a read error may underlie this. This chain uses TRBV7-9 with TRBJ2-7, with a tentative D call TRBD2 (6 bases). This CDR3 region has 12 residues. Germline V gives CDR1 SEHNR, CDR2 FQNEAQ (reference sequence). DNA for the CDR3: TGTTCCAGCGCTAGCGACGGCTACGAGCAGTACTTC. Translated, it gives CSSASDGYEQYF.

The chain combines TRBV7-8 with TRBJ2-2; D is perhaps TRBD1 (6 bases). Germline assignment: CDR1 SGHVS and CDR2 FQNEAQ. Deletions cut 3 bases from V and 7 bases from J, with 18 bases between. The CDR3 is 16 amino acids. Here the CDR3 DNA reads TGTGCCAGCAGCTTCTCCAGGGGTGAGAACGGCGGGGAGCTGTTTTTT. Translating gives CASSFSRGENGGELFF.

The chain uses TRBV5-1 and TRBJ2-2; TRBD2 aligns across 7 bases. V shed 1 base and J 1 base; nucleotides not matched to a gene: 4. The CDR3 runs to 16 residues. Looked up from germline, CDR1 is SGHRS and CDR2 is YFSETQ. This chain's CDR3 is CASSLRTGGNTGELFF. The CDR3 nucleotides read TGCGCCAGCAGCTTGCGTACGGGAGGGAACACCGGGGAGCTGTTTTTT. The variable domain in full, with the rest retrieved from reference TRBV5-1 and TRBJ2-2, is KAGVTQTPRYLIKTRGQQVTLSCSPISGHRSVSWYQQTPGQGLQFLFEYFSETQRNKGNFPGRFSGRQFSNSRSEMNVSTLELGDSALYLCASSLRTGGNTGELFFGEGSRLTVL.

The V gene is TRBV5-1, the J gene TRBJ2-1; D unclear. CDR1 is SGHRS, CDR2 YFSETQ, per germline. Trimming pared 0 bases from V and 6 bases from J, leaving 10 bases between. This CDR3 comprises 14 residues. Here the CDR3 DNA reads TGCGCCAGCAGCTTGGGGTTAGCTCCCAATGAGCAGTTCTTC. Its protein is CASSLGLAPNEQFF.

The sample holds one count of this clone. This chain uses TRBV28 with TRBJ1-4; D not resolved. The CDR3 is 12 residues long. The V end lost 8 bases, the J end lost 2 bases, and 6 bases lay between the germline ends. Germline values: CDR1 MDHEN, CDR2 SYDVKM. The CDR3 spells CASGLTNEKLFF. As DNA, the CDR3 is TGTGCCAGCGGCCTCACTAATGAAAAACTGTTTTTT.